One sample yielded the 3 T cell receptor beta chains listed below, sequenced in a study of cytomegalovirus exposure and HLA in healthy donors. The PCR was carried out with 60 Vbeta primers and 13 Jbeta primers. The table came from immunoSEQ multiplex PCR; TCRdb's copy has only in-frame clones and leaves some out. The repertoire holds fewer than 150,000 clones, roughly 77% seen once, with 1.6% in the top ten. Sequencing input: PBMCs. The receptor set was obtained from a woman between 25 and 40 years old in good health and CMV-seronegative.

The genes are TRBV18 and TRBJ2-5, with 9 positions matching TRBD1. The germline CDR1 and CDR2 sequences are KGHSH and LQKENI. The CDR3 is made up of 15 amino acids. J was trimmed by 5 bases and V by 6 bases; bases with no gene match: 10. CDR3 sequence (DNA): TGTGCCAGCTCGGAGAGGACAGGGGTGGGTGAGACCCAGTACTTC. It is translated as CASSERTGVGETQYF.

The chain carries TRBV7-3 and TRBJ2-5, with TRBD2 as a possible D gene (5 bases). V was trimmed by 4 bases and J by 13 bases, leaving 28 bases between them. Per the germline V gene, CDR1 is SGHTA and CDR2 is FQGTGA. The length of the CDR3 is 16 residues. The CDR3 sequence: CASSSPLREHFNHGYF. The CDR3 bases are TGTGCCAGCAGCTCTCCCCTCCGGGAACACTTCAACCACGGGTACTTC.

The rearrangement uses TRBV5-1 and TRBJ2-2; D may be TRBD1 (5 bases). V was clipped by 1 base and J by 5 bases, with 18 bases between them. The CDR3 consists of 17 residues. Germline CDR1 is SGHRS and CDR2 is YFSETQ. The CDR3 DNA is TGCGCCAGCAGCTTGTTCGGGCAGGGTCAATGGACCGGGGAGCTGTTTTTT. It is translated as CASSLFGQGQWTGELFF.